The clone carrying this T cell receptor beta chain was observed many times. This specimen comes from a study of T cells in Graves' hyperthyroidism and ophthalmopathy. RNA transcripts were the template for amplifying TCR beta CDR3 regions. An initial round of RT-PCR targeting the TCR CDR3 relied on the HTBI primer set. A single record per CDR3 protein comes from TCRdb applying MiXCR to the multiplex PCR reads. The sample lists 490,000 or so distinct CDR3 sequences, around 16% occurring once. The CDR3 contains 14 residues. The germline gives CDR1 SGHRS, CDR2 YFSETQ. Trimming cost V 7 bases and J 2 bases, with 14 bases left between them.

J is TRBJ2-3 and V is TRBV5-1; D possibly corresponds to TRBD2 (5 bases). Material for sequencing was blood. The source is a woman aged 25 to 39 with Graves' ophthalmopathy. The CDR3 protein is CASCGLGTTDTQYF. The CDR3 DNA reads TGCGCCAGCTGCGGGCTAGGAACCACAGATACGCAGTATTTT. Full variable domain (rest looked up from reference TRBV5-1 and TRBJ2-3): KAGVTQTPRYLIKTRGQQVTLSCSPISGHRSVSWYQQTPGQGLQFLFEYFSETQRNKGNFPGRFSGRQFSNSRSEMNVSTLELGDSALYLCASCGLGTTDTQYFGPGTRLTVL.